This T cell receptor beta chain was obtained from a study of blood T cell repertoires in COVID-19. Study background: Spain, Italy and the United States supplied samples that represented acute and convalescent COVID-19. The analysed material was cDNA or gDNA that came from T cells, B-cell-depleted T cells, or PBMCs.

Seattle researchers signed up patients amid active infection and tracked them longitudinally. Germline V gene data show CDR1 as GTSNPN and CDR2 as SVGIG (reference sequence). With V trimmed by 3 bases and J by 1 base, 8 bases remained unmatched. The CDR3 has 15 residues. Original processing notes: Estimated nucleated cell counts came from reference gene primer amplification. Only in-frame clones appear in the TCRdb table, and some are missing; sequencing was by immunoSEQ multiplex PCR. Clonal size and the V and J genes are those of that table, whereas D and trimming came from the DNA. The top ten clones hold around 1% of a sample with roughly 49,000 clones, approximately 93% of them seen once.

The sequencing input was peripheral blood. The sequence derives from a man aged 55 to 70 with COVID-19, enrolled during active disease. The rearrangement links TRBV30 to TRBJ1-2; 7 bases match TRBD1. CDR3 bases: TGTGCCTGGAGCGCGGGACAGCTTAATAACTATGGCTACACCTTC. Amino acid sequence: CAWSAGQLNNYGYTF.